This section outlines one TCR beta chain sequence together with its context. This sample stems from a study of blood T cells in healthy people across ages. Alongside a J-beta primer mix, a sample-barcoded 5' primer served in a second PCR lasting roughly 6 to 12 cycles. MiXCR was run by TCRdb on the 5' RACE reads, yielding one entry per CDR3 protein. The sample lists about 1.4 million distinct CDR3 sequences, almost 60% occurring once. CDR1 is SQVTM and CDR2 is ANQGSEA in the germline V gene. This CDR3 is built from 13 residues. Trimming removed 7 bases from V and 7 bases from J; junction bases left unmatched: 5.

Sequencing used blood. The TCR originated in a man between 18 and 29 years old in good health. The chain couples TRBV29-1 to TRBJ1-6; TRBD1 agrees at 9 bases. The CDR3 spells CSAQQGANSPLHF. For the CDR3, the DNA is TGCAGCGCTCAACAGGGGGCGAATTCACCCCTCCACTTT.